This TCR beta chain was profiled in a study of T cell responses to AZD1222 COVID-19 vaccine. CDR3 length: 12 residues. V lost 6 bases, J lost 3 bases, and 8 bases lay in between. Repertoires were generated with immunoSEQ multiplex PCR, while TCRdb's copy carries only in-frame clones and drops some. Of fewer than 300,000 clones in the sample, over 85% were seen once. This chain links TRBV12-3 or TRBV12-4 with TRBJ1-1; D gene uncertain. The starting material was peripheral blood, obtained on day 0 of AZD1222 vaccination. The receptor comes from an adult in good health. The CDR3 nucleotides are TGTGCCAGCAGGGCCGGCGACACTGAAGCTTTCTTT. This gives the protein CASRAGDTEAFF.